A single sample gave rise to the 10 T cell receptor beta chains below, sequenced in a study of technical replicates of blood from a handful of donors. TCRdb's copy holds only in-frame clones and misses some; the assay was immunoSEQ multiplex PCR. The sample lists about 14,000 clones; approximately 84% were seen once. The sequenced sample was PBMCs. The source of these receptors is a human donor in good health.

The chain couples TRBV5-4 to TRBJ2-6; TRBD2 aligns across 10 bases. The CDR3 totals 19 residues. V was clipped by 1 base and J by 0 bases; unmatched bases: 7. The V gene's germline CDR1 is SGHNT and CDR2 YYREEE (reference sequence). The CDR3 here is CASSLMLLAGSSGANVLTF. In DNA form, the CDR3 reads TGTGCCAGCAGCTTGATGTTACTAGCGGGGAGCTCTGGGGCCAACGTCCTGACTTTC. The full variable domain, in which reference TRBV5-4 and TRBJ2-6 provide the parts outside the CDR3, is ETGVTQSPTHLIKTRGQQVTLRCSSQSGHNTVSWYQQALGQGPQFIFQYYREEENGRGNFPPRFSGLQFPNYSSELNVNALELDDSALYLCASSLMLLAGSSGANVLTFGAGSRLTVL.

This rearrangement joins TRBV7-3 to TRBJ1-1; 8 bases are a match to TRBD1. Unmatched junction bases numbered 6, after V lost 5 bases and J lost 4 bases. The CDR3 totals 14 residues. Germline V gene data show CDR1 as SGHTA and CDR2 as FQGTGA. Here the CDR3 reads CASSAITGGTEAFF. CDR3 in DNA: TGTGCCAGCAGCGCCATAACAGGGGGCACTGAAGCTTTCTTT.

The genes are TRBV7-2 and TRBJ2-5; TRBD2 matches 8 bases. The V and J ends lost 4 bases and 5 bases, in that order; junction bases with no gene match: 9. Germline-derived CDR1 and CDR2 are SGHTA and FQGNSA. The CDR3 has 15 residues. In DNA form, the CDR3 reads TGTGCCAGCAGCTATATCTCGGGAGGGGGGGAGACCCAGTACTTC. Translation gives CASSYISGGGETQYF.

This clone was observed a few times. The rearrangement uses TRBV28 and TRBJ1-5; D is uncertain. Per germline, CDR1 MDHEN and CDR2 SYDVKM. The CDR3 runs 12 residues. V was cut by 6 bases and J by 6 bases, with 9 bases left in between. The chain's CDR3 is CASSRHPQPQHF. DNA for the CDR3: TGTGCCAGCAGCAGACACCCTCAGCCCCAGCATTTT.

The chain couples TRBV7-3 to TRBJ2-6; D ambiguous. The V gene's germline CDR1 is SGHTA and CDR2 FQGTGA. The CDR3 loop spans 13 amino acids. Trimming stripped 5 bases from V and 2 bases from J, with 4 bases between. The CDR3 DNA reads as TGTGCCAGCAGCCTCCCTGGGGCCAACGTCCTGACTTTC. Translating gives CASSLPGANVLTF.

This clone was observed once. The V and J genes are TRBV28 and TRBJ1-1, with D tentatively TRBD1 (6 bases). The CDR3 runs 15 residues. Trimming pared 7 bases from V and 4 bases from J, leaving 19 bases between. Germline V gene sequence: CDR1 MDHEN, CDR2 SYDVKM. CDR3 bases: TGTGCCAGCAAAGGCGCCGAGACCAGGGGCACTGAAGCTTTCTTT. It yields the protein CASKGAETRGTEAFF.

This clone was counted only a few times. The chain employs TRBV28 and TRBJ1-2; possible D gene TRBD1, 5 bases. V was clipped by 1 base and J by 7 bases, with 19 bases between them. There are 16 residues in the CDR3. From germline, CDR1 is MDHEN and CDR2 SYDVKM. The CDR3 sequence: CASSLSPGRQGGGYTF. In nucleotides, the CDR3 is TGTGCCAGCAGTTTATCACCAGGGCGGCAGGGCGGTGGCTACACCTTC.

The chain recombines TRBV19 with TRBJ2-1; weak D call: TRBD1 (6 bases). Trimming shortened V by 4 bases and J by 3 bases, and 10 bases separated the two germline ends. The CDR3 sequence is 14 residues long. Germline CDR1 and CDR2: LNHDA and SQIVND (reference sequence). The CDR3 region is CASSNRAHYNEQFF. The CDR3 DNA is TGTGCCAGTAGTAACAGGGCCCACTACAATGAGCAGTTCTTC.

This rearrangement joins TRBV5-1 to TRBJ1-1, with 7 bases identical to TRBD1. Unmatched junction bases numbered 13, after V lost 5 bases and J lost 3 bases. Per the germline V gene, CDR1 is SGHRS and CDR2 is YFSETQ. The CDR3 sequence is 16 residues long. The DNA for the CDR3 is TGCGCCAGCAGTTCGACAGGGCAGGGGACCTACACTGAAGCTTTCTTT. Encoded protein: CASSSTGQGTYTEAFF.

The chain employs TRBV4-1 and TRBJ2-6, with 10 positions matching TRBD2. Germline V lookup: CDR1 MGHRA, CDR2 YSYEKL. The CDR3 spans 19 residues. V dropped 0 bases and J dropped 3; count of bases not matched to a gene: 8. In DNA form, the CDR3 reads TGCGCCAGCAGCCAAGATGGCCTAGCGGGAGTTGGTGGGGCCAACGTCCTGACTTTC. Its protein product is CASSQDGLAGVGGANVLTF.